The 5 T cell receptor beta chains in this list originate from one sample, sequenced in a study of cytomegalovirus exposure and HLA in healthy donors (dated by TCRdb to the late 2010s). The library was obtained by the immunoSEQ multiplex PCR assay. For the multiplex PCR, a mixture combining 60 forward primers for TCR Vbeta segments and 13 reverse primers for TCR Jbeta segments was used. Here the immuneACCESS table is served through TCRdb, limited to in-frame sequences with V and J called. Missing clones are a known gap in these copies; in checked studies unresolved V genes cover under half, and the rest lacks a known reason. This sample is represented by 150,000 to 200,000 clones; under 90% of them were singletons. The top ten clonotypes cover roughly 4.4% of the sample. Specimen: PBMCs. The receptors here all came from a man aged 25-40 years in good health and CMV-seronegative.

The CDR3 bases are TGTGCCAGCAAGGGGGCAGATACGCAGTATTTT. Its protein is CASKGADTQYF. The chain employs TRBV2 and TRBJ2-3; possibly TRBD1 for D (6 bases). Trimming removed 7 bases at V and 4 bases at J, with 6 bases between. CDR1 SNHLY and CDR2 FYNNEI come from the germline V gene. The CDR3 extends over 11 amino acids.

The V gene is TRBV7-2, the J gene TRBJ1-2; a weak D match, TRBD1 (5 bases). The CDR3 length is 13 residues. With 4 bases removed from V and 4 bases from J, the gap between germline ends came to 10 bases. Germline assignment: CDR1 SGHTA and CDR2 FQGNSA. The CDR3 is CASSSPGGYGYTF. Here the CDR3 DNA reads TGTGCCAGCAGCTCCCCGGGGGGCTATGGCTACACCTTC.

The chain uses TRBV20-1 and TRBJ1-1; maybe TRBD1 (5 bases). The CDR3 sequence is 11 residues long. The germline CDR1 and CDR2 sequences are DFQATT and SNEGSKA (reference sequence). With 3 bases removed from V and 10 bases from J, the gap between germline ends came to 12 bases. CDR3 amino acids: CSARGGRGAFF. The CDR3 DNA reads TGCAGTGCTAGGGGGGGGAGAGGAGCTTTCTTT.

This chain links TRBV4-3 with TRBJ2-3; 10 bases match TRBD2. CDR3 length equals 16 residues. CDR1 and CDR2 from the germline V gene are LGHNA and YSLEER. V dropped 0 bases and J dropped 4; count of bases not matched to a gene: 4. Here the CDR3 reads CASSQDPSGGSDTQYF. As DNA, the CDR3 is TGCGCCAGCAGCCAAGATCCTAGCGGGGGTTCAGATACGCAGTATTTT.

The chain uses TRBV29-1 and TRBJ2-3; a possible D gene is TRBD1 (5 bases). V was pared by 7 bases and J by 9 bases, with 20 bases between. The germline CDR1 and CDR2 sequences are SQVTM and ANQGSEA. The CDR3 spans 13 residues. CDR3 amino acids: CSAQDSLGWTQYF. CDR3 DNA sequence: TGCAGCGCCCAAGACAGCCTCGGTTGGACGCAGTATTTT.